A selection of T cell receptor beta chains follows, all from one sample in a study of a mutant IDH1 vaccine in newly diagnosed glioma. The antigens for these receptors are not known. TCRdb's table, derived via immunoSEQ multiplex PCR, lists solely in-frame clones and lacks some. The sample lists approximately 33,000 clones; 75% were seen once. The source was PBMCs, collected from a glioma patient whose treatment included an IDH1 peptide vaccine. The receptors stem from a middle-aged man with glioma. The CDR3 runs from the conserved cysteine through the conserved F or W. D genes are given only for firm matches. Clone size is not always given. Where it is, it says once, few, many or a class for expanded clones.

DNA	CDR3	length	V	size	J	D
TGTGCCAGCAGCCAAGCTTCTGGGGCTGGAGCCGTTCAGCCCCAGCATTTT	CASSQASGAGAVQPQHF	17	TRBV4-2	few	TRBJ1-5	NA
TGTGCCAGCAGCTTTTCACACAGCTCCCCGCTCCTCGAGCAGTACTTC	CASSFSHSSPLLEQYF	16	TRBV7-2	few	TRBJ2-7	NA
TGTGCCACCTCGCGGGACAACTATGGCTACACCTTC	CATSRDNYGYTF	12	TRBV6-6	NA	TRBJ1-2	NA
TGCGCCAGCAGCCAGGCTGGCAGGGTAGGAGAAAAACTGTTTTTT	CASSQAGRVGEKLFF	15	TRBV4-1	NA	TRBJ1-4	NA
TGTGCCAGTAGTATATCAGTTCTAGACCCCGCTTTCTTT	CASSISVLDPAFF	13	TRBV19	NA	TRBJ1-1	NA
TGTGCCAGCAGCCAGGAGGTACTGGGCCCCGGGGAGCTGTTTTTT	CASSQEVLGPGELFF	15	TRBV27	once	TRBJ2-2	NA
TGCGCCAGCAGCTTGGAAGGGGTTAGTGAGCAGTTCTTC	CASSLEGVSEQFF	13	TRBV5-1	NA	TRBJ2-1	NA
TGCGCCAGCAGTGAGTCGTCGTTTGAGCAGTTCTTC	CASSESSFEQFF	12	TRBV10-2	NA	TRBJ2-1	NA
TGTGCCAGCAGCTTACAGGGAACTTTTGAAAAACTGTTTTTT	CASSLQGTFEKLFF	14	TRBV7-8	NA	TRBJ1-4	NA
TGCGCCAGCAGTGTCCGTAAACGGAATGAAAAACTGTTTTTT	CASSVRKRNEKLFF	14	TRBV10-2	once	TRBJ1-4	NA
TGTGCCTGGAGTGTACGCCGGGTTCGCTCTGGAAACACCATATATTTT	CAWSVRRVRSGNTIYF	16	TRBV30	NA	TRBJ1-3	NA
TGTGCCAGCAGCTTAGCGGGAGGGAAAAACATTCAGTACTTC	CASSLAGGKNIQYF	14	TRBV7-2	few	TRBJ2-4	TRBD2
TGTGCCAGCATCCGTGGGAGTGGTCGGGATGAGCAGTTCTTC	CASIRGSGRDEQFF	14	TRBV6-6	NA	TRBJ2-1	NA
TGTGCCAGCAGTTTAGTCCAGGGAATACGCCAGCCCCAGCATTTT	CASSLVQGIRQPQHF	15	TRBV27	NA	TRBJ1-5	NA
TGTGCCAGCAGTGGAGTATCCAATGAGCAGTTCTTC	CASSGVSNEQFF	12	TRBV6-1	NA	TRBJ2-1	NA
TGTGCCAGCTCACCAAATCGGGGGGGAAACAATGAGCAGTTCTTC	CASSPNRGGNNEQFF	15	TRBV18	NA	TRBJ2-1	TRBD2
TGTGCCAGCAGCCGGGACTACCTAGTAAACAATGAGCAGTTCTTC	CASSRDYLVNNEQFF	15	TRBV7-2	NA	TRBJ2-1	TRBD2
TGTGCCAGCAAAAGTAGCGGTTTCTCCTACGAGCAGTACTTC	CASKSSGFSYEQYF	14	TRBV6-1	NA	TRBJ2-7	NA
TGTGCCAGTAGCGGACCGGGACTAGTCTTCCTCGATGAGCAGTTCTTC	CASSGPGLVFLDEQFF	16	TRBV19	NA	TRBJ2-1	TRBD2
TGTGCCAGTACCCGTAGCGGAGAGCTATATCAGCCCCAGCATTTT	CASTRSGELYQPQHF	15	TRBV19	once	TRBJ1-5	NA
TGCGCCAGCAGTGAGTCCGTCATACAGAACACTGAAGCTTTCTTT	CASSESVIQNTEAFF	15	TRBV10-2	NA	TRBJ1-1	NA
TGTGCCAGCAAGGTCGGGACTAGCGGTTACAATGAGCAGTTCTTC	CASKVGTSGYNEQFF	15	TRBV27	NA	TRBJ2-1	TRBD2
TGCGCCAGCAGCCCGGACACGGTGGGGACCGGGGAGCTGTTTTTT	CASSPDTVGTGELFF	15	TRBV5-1	NA	TRBJ2-2	NA
TGTGCCAGTAGTAAAAGAACTAGCTCTGAGGCAGATACGCAGTATTTT	CASSKRTSSEADTQYF	16	TRBV19	NA	TRBJ2-3	NA
TGCGCCAGCAGCCAGGCGGGGGCGCTGGCAGCGGGGGCGAACACCGGGGAGCTGTTTTTT	CASSQAGALAAGANTGELFF	20	TRBV4-3	NA	TRBJ2-2	TRBD2
TGTGCCAGCACAAGAGGGGGGATATCAAACTATGGCTACACCTTC	CASTRGGISNYGYTF	15	TRBV5-6	NA	TRBJ1-2	NA
TGTGCCAGCTCACCATCGGACAGGGGAAATCAGCCCCAGCATTTT	CASSPSDRGNQPQHF	15	TRBV18	few	TRBJ1-5	TRBD1
TGTGCCAGCAGCTGGGACAGGGGAGTTCGTCAGCCCCAGCATTTT	CASSWDRGVRQPQHF	15	TRBV5-8	NA	TRBJ1-5	TRBD1
TGTGCCAGCAGCTTAGATGGGACAGGGGGCGTAAAACTGTTTTTT	CASSLDGTGGVKLFF	15	TRBV7-2	NA	TRBJ1-4	TRBD1
TGTGCCAGCAGCTTGGTTGGGGGAGCGAACACCGGGGAGCTGTTTTTT	CASSLVGGANTGELFF	16	TRBV5-4	NA	TRBJ2-2	NA
TGTGCCAGTAGTATAGGATCTGACCGACGCGTCTCTGGAAACACCATATATTTT	CASSIGSDRRVSGNTIYF	18	TRBV19	NA	TRBJ1-3	NA
TGTGCCAGCAGCGTAGCTAAAGGCCAGGGGGCCCTTAGTGGGGCCAACGTCCTGACTTTC	CASSVAKGQGALSGANVLTF	20	TRBV9	NA	TRBJ2-6	TRBD1